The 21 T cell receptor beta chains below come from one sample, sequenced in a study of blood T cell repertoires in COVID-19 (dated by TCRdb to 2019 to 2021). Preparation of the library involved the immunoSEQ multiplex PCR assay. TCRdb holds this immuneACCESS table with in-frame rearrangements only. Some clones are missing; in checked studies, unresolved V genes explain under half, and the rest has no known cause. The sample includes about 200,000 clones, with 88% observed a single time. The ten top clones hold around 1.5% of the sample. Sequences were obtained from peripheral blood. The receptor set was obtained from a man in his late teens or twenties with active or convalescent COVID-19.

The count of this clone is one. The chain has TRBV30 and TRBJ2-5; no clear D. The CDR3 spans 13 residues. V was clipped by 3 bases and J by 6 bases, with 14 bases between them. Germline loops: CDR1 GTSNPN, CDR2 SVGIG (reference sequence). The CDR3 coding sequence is TGTGCCTGGAGCAGTTTGTCATGGCAGACCCAGTACTTC. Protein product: CAWSSLSWQTQYF.

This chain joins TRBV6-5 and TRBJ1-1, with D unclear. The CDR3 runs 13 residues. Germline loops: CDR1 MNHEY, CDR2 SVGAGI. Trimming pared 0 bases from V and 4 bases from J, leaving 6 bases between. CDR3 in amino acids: CASSYSGFTEAFF. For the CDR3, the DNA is TGTGCCAGCAGTTACTCGGGCTTCACTGAAGCTTTCTTT.

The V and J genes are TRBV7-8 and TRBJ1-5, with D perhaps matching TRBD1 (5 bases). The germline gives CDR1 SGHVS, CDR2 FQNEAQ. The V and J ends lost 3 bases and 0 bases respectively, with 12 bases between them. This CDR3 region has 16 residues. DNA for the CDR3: TGTGCCAGCAGCTTGGGGGGACGTTATAGCAATCAGCCCCAGCATTTT. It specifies CASSLGGRYSNQPQHF.

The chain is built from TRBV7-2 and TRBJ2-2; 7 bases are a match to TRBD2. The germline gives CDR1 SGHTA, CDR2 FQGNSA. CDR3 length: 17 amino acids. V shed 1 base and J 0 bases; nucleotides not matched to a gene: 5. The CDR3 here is CASSLVPGLPNTGELFF. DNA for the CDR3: TGTGCCAGCAGCTTAGTCCCGGGACTACCGAACACCGGGGAGCTGTTTTTT.

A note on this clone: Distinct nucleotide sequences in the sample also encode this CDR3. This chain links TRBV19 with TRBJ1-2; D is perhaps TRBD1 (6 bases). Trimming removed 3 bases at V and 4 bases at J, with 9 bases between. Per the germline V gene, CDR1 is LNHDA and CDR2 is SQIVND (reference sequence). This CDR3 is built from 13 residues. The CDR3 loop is CASSIQGFYGYTF. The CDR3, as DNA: TGTGCCAGTAGTATCCAGGGGTTCTATGGCTACACCTTC.

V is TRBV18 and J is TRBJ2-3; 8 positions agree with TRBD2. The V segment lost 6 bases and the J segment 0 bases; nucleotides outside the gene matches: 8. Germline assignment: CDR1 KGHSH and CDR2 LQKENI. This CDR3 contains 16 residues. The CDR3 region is CASSVLAGTSTDTQYF. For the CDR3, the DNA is TGTGCCAGCTCCGTATTAGCGGGGACTAGCACAGATACGCAGTATTTT.

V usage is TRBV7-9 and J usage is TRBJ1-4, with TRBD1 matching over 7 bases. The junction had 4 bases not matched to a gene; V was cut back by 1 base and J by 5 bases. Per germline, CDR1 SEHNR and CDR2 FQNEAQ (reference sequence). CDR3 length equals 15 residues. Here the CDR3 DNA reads TGTGCCAGCAGCTTAGTGGACAGGTGGAATGAAAAACTGTTTTTT. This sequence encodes CASSLVDRWNEKLFF.

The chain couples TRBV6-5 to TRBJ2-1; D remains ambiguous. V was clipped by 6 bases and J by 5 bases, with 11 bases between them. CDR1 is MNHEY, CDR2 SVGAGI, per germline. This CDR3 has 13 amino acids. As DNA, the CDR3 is TGTGCCAGCAGCCTGCTGAGTGACAATGAGCAGTTCTTC. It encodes CASSLLSDNEQFF.

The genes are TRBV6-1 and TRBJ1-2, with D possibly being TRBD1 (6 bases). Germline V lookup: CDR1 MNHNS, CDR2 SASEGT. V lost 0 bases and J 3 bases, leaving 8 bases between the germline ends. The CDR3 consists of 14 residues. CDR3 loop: CASSEARQDYGYTF. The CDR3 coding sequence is TGTGCCAGCAGTGAAGCGAGACAGGACTATGGCTACACCTTC.

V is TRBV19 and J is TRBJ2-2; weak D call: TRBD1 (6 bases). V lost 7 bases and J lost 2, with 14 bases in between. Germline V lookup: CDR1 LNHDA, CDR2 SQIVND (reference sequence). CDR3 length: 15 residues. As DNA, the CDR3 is TGTGCCAGTATGGTCGGACAGAGTAACACCGGGGAGCTGTTTTTT. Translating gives CASMVGQSNTGELFF. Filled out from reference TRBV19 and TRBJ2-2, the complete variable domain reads DGGITQSPKYLFRKEGQNVTLSCEQNLNHDAMYWYRQDPGQGLRLIYYSQIVNDFQKGDIAEGYSVSREKKESFPLTVTSAQKNPTAFYLCASMVGQSNTGELFFGEGSRLTVL.

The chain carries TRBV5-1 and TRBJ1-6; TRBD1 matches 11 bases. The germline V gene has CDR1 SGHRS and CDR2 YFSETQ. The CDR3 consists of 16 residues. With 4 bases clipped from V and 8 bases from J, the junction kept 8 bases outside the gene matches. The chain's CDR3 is CASSRGTGGRDSPLHF. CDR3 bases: TGCGCCAGCAGCCGTGGGACAGGGGGTAGGGATTCACCCCTCCACTTT.

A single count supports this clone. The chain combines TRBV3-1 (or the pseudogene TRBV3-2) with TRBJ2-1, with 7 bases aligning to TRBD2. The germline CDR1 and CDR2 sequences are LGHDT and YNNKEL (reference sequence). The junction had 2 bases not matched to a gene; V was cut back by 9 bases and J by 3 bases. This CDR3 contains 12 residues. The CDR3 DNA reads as TGTGCCAGTGGGGACTACTACAATGAGCAGTTCTTC. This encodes CASGDYYNEQFF.

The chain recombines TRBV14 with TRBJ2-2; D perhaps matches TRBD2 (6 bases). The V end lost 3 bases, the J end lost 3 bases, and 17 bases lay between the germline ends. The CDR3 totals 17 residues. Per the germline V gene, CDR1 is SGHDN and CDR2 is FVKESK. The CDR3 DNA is TGTGCCAGCAGCCAGCGGCTAGCGTTTAGGGACACCGGGGAGCTGTTTTTT. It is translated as CASSQRLAFRDTGELFF.

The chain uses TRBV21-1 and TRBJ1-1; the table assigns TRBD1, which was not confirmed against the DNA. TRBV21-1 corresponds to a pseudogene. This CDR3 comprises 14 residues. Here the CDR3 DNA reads TGTGCCATCTCAGGTAGAGAGACGAACACTGAAGCTTTCTTT. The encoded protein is CAISGRETNTEAFF.

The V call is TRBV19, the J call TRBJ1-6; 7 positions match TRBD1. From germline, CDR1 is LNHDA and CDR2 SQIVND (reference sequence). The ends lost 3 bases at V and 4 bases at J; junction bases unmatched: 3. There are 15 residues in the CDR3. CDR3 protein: CASSMGTEYNSPLHF. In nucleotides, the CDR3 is TGTGCCAGTAGTATGGGGACAGAATATAATTCACCCCTCCACTTT.

CDR3 protein: CASSLGRGGVGEAFF. DNA of the CDR3: TGTGCCAGCAGCTTAGGGAGGGGTGGGGTCGGTGAAGCTTTCTTT. V gene TRBV11-2 combines with J gene TRBJ1-1, with D perhaps matching TRBD1 (5 bases). CDR1 SGHAT and CDR2 FQNNGV come from the germline V gene. V lost 1 base and J 7 bases, leaving 16 bases between the germline ends. The CDR3 has 15 amino acids.

The CDR3 region is CASSSGLAGGLDEQFF. Written as DNA, the CDR3 is TGTGCCAGCAGCTCGGGACTAGCGGGAGGGTTGGATGAGCAGTTCTTC. The V call is TRBV9, the J call TRBJ2-1; 16 positions agree with TRBD2. V trimming: 4 bases; J trimming: 8 bases; junction bases outside the gene matches: 6. This CDR3 has 16 amino acids. Germline loops: CDR1 SGDLS, CDR2 YYNGEE.

Here the CDR3 DNA reads TGTGCCATCAGTGAGTCTGCGAGGCCTGAAGCTTTCTTT. The encoded protein is CAISESARPEAFF. The V call is TRBV10-3, the J call TRBJ1-1; no definite D call. CDR3 length: 13 residues. V lost 0 bases, J lost 6 bases, and 8 bases lay in between. CDR1 is ENHRY and CDR2 is SYGVKD in the germline V gene.

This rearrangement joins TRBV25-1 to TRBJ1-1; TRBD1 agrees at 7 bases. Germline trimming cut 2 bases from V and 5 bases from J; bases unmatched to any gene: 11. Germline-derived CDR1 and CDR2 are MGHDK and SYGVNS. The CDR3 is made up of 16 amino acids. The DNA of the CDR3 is TGTGCCAGCAGTGAAGACAGGGTTGTTGGTGGGACTGAAGCTTTCTTT. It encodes CASSEDRVVGGTEAFF.

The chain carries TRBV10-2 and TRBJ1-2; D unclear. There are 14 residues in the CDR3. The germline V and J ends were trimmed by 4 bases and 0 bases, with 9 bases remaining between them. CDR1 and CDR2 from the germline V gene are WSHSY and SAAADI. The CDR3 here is CASSVGEPNYGYTF. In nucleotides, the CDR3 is TGCGCCAGCAGTGTCGGGGAACCTAACTATGGCTACACCTTC.

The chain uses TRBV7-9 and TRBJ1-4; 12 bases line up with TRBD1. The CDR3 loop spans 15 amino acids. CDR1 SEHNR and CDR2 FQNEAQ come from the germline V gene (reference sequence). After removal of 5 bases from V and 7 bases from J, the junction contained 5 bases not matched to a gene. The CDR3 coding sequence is TGTGCCAGCAGCCCCCGGGACAGGGGGCGTGAAAAACTGTTTTTT. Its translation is CASSPRDRGREKLFF.